Below are 30 T cell receptor beta chains sequenced from a single sample in a study of regulatory T cells in long-lasting Graves disease. Time point indicated: persistent/refractory GD, antithyroid drugs over 5 years with positive TRAb. Construction of the TCR library relied on RNA isolated from PBMCs. HTBI primers from iRepertoire and Arm-PCR of CDR3 regions yielded the TCR beta libraries. Using its own MiXCR run on the multiplex PCR reads, TCRdb lists one record per CDR3 protein. The sample holds under 450,000 distinct CDR3 sequences, more than 20% seen once. The specimen was peripheral blood mononuclear cells (PBMCs), collected when the disease was refractory, from a patient treated with antithyroid drugs. These receptors all come from a woman in her forties with Graves disease.

This chain connects TRBV7-2 to TRBJ1-2, with D tentatively TRBD1 (6 bases). The CDR3 has 14 amino acids. V was pared by 3 bases and J by 7 bases, with 15 bases between. Germline V gives CDR1 SGHTA, CDR2 FQGNSA. The CDR3 region is CASSFRQAMVGYTF. The CDR3 DNA is TGTGCCAGCAGCTTCCGACAGGCCATGGTTGGCTACACCTTC.

In this sample, this clonotype turned up a few times. Being one base from a much bigger clone, this may be a read error. The CDR3 nucleotides read TGTGCCAGCAACCACAGAGCGATACTCCACTTT. Residues: CASNHRAILHF. The chain employs TRBV28 and TRBJ1-6; D is uncertain. The V end lost 7 bases, the J end lost 16 bases, and 14 bases lay between the germline ends. This CDR3 comprises 11 residues. The germline V gene has CDR1 MDHEN and CDR2 SYDVKM.

This clonotype has a count of ten or more. CDR3 in amino acids: CASSLSEKLFF. In DNA form, the CDR3 reads TGTGCCAGCAGCCTATCTGAAAAACTGTTTTTT. V is TRBV2 and J is TRBJ1-4, with D unclear. This CDR3 has 11 amino acids. The ends were cut back, 6 bases at V and 7 bases at J, with 6 bases in the middle. The germline gives CDR1 SNHLY, CDR2 FYNNEI. The variable domain in full, completed from reference TRBV2 and TRBJ1-4, reads EPEVTQTPSHQVTQMGQEVILRCVPISNHLYFYWYRQILGQKVEFLVSFYNNEISEKSEIFDDQFSVERPDGSNFTLKIRSTKLEDSAMYFCASSLSEKLFFGSGTQLSVL.

V is TRBV4-1 and J is TRBJ2-2, with TRBD2 as a possible D gene (5 bases). Trimming stripped 4 bases from V and 4 bases from J, with 19 bases between. Germline lookup yields CDR1 MGHRA and CDR2 YSYEKL. CDR3 length equals 17 residues. CDR3 DNA: TGCGCCAGCAGCCGTCTACTCTGGGGAGCAGCCACCGGGGAGCTGTTTTTT. It translates to CASSRLLWGAATGELFF.

The table lists this clonotype with a few counts. The chain combines TRBV7-3 with TRBJ1-1, with D hard to call. V was clipped by 0 bases and J by 1 base, with 6 bases between them. The CDR3 runs to 14 residues. CDR1 and CDR2 (germline): SGHTA, FQGTGA. CDR3 protein: CASSLTDKNTEAFF. For the CDR3, the DNA is TGTGCCAGCAGCTTAACAGATAAGAACACTGAAGCTTTCTTT.

The chain recombines TRBV9 with TRBJ2-7; 7 bases fit TRBD2. With V trimmed by 3 bases and J by 3 bases, 9 bases remained unmatched. The germline V gene encodes CDR1 SGDLS and CDR2 YYNGEE. The CDR3 is made up of 15 amino acids. The CDR3 reads CASSEGLDLSYEQYF. The CDR3 DNA reads TGTGCCAGCAGCGAAGGACTAGATCTAAGCTACGAGCAGTACTTC.

Only a few counts were recorded for this clonotype. The V call is TRBV6-1, the J call TRBJ2-7, with D possibly being TRBD2 (5 bases). V lost 0 bases, J lost 4 bases, and 19 bases lay in between. The CDR3 sequence is 17 residues long. Germline V gene data show CDR1 as MNHNS and CDR2 as SASEGT. The CDR3 nucleotides read TGTGCCAGCAGTGAAGCGCTTCGGCTAGCAGAGCGTTACGAGCAGTACTTC. This gives the protein CASSEALRLAERYEQYF.

This clonotype has more than one count but fewer than ten. This chain connects TRBV5-5 to TRBJ2-1, with 7 positions matching TRBD2. The CDR3 runs to 16 residues. Per germline, CDR1 SGHKS and CDR2 YYEKEE (reference sequence). V lost 1 base to trimming and J lost 9 bases; unmatched junction nucleotides: 13. Here the CDR3 DNA reads TGTGCCAGCAGCTTGAGGGCCGGCGGGAGCCTGATTGAGCAGTTCTTC. This gives the protein CASSLRAGGSLIEQFF.

The chain is built from TRBV3-1 and TRBJ2-4; 8 bases are shared with TRBD1. The V gene end was trimmed by 2 bases and the J gene end by 7 bases; junction bases not matched to a gene: 7. This CDR3 spans 15 amino acids. Germline values: CDR1 LGHDT, CDR2 YNNKEL (reference sequence). The CDR3 bases are TGTGCCAGCAGCCAACAGGGGGCGGTGGTGAACATTCAGTACTTC. This sequence encodes CASSQQGAVVNIQYF. Full variable domain (rest looked up from reference TRBV3-1 and TRBJ2-4): DTAVSQTPKYLVTQMGNDKSIKCEQNLGHDTMYWYKQDSKKFLKIMFSYNNKELIINETVPNRFSPKSPDKAHLNLHINSLELGDSAVYFCASSQQGAVVNIQYFGAGTRLSVL.

At least ten counts were recorded for this clonotype. The V gene is TRBV7-3, the J gene TRBJ2-7, with TRBD1 identical over 9 bases. V trimming: 2 bases; J trimming: 5 bases; junction bases outside the gene matches: 4. CDR3 length: 14 amino acids. Germline CDR1 SGHTA, CDR2 FQGTGA. CDR3 DNA: TGTGCCAGCAGCTTAGGGACAGGGTACCACGAGCAGTACTTC. As protein: CASSLGTGYHEQYF.

This clonotype appeared many times. This CDR3 is CASSQRGVTNEKLFF. The CDR3 nucleotides read TGTGCCAGCAGCCAAAGAGGGGTAACTAATGAAAAACTGTTTTTT. The chain joins TRBV28 to TRBJ1-4; maybe TRBD1 (5 bases). The CDR3 covers 15 residues. Germline CDR1 MDHEN, CDR2 SYDVKM. Trimming took 6 bases from V and 1 from J, leaving 12 bases between them.

Turning to this clonotype: The germline gene is not matched at one end of the junction; a read error may be the cause. The chain has TRBV5-1 and TRBJ2-3; possible D gene TRBD1, 5 bases. The CDR3 is 16 residues long. Looked up from germline, CDR1 is SGHRS and CDR2 is YFSETQ. The CDR3 sequence is CASSLWGRTATDTQYF. The CDR3 bases are TGTGCCAGCAGCTTGTGGGGCAGAACTGCGACGGATACGCAGTATTTT. The full variable domain, its missing parts supplied by reference TRBV5-1 and TRBJ2-3, is KAGVTQTPRYLIKTRGQQVTLSCSPISGHRSVSWYQQTPGQGLQFLFEYFSETQRNKGNFPGRFSGRQFSNSRSEMNVSTLELGDSALYLCASSLWGRTATDTQYFGPGTRLTVL.

This clonotype was seen many times. The rearrangement uses TRBV29-1 and TRBJ2-5; 9 bases are a match to TRBD2. J lost 5 bases, V lost 1 base, and 11 bases had no gene match. Germline assignment: CDR1 SQVTM and CDR2 ANQGSEA. This CDR3 contains 16 residues. CDR3 in DNA: TGCAGCGTTGAAGGCAGAGTAGCGGGAGAGTTGGAGACCCAGTACTTC. The encoded protein is CSVEGRVAGELETQYF.

This clonotype occurred a few times. This chain joins TRBV7-3 and TRBJ1-1; no definite D call. From germline, CDR1 is SGHTA and CDR2 FQGTGA. The CDR3 has 14 residues. Between the trimmed V and J ends, which lost 6 bases and 5 bases, there was a span of 16 bases. CDR3 DNA sequence: TGTGCCAGCAGATTAGCGGGAGAAGGAACTGAAGCTTTCTTT. It specifies CASRLAGEGTEAFF. The full variable domain, in which reference TRBV7-3 and TRBJ1-1 provide the parts outside the CDR3, is GAGVSQTPSNKVTEKGKYVELRCDPISGHTALYWYRQSLGQGPEFLIYFQGTGAADDSGLPNDRFFAVRPEGSVSTLKIQRTERGDSAVYLCASRLAGEGTEAFFGQGTRLTVV.

There are many counts of this clonotype. This rearrangement joins TRBV15 to TRBJ2-7; 8 nucleotides line up with TRBD2. Germline CDR1 and CDR2: LNHNV and YYDKDF (reference sequence). With V trimmed by 9 bases and J by 5 bases, 21 bases remained unmatched. The CDR3 covers 17 residues. CDR3 protein: CATSGGAREAIIDEQYF. CDR3 nucleotide sequence: TGTGCCACGTCCGGTGGGGCGCGGGAGGCCATAATTGACGAGCAGTACTTC.

This clonotype was recorded at least ten times. This chain joins TRBV9 and TRBJ1-1; D is unclear. V was pared by 2 bases and J by 4 bases, with 9 bases between. The CDR3 runs to 13 residues. Per germline, CDR1 SGDLS and CDR2 YYNGEE. The CDR3 bases are TGTGCCAGCAGCGTGAGGTTTACCACTGAAGCTTTCTTT. This codes for CASSVRFTTEAFF.

This clonotype was observed a handful of times. The junction departs from the called germline gene at one end, perhaps through a read error. The CDR3: CASSILGLAGSGEQYF. DNA of the CDR3: TGTGCCAGCAGCATCTTGGGACTAGCGGGATCTGGCGAGCAGTACTTC. The gene calls are TRBV4-1 and TRBJ2-7, with TRBD2 matching over 13 bases. This CDR3 has 16 residues. Germline CDR1 MGHRA, CDR2 YSYEKL.

The V and J genes are TRBV5-1 and TRBJ2-2, with 11 positions matching TRBD2. Germline V CDR1 and CDR2: SGHRS, YFSETQ. There are 17 residues in the CDR3. V was clipped by 1 base and J by 5 bases; unmatched bases: 7. In nucleotides, the CDR3 is TGCGCCAGCAGCTTGATACTAGCGGGAGCTGGGACCGGGGAGCTGTTTTTT. Its protein product is CASSLILAGAGTGELFF.

This clonotype came up once. This chain uses TRBV13 with TRBJ1-1; D uncertain. Per the germline V gene, CDR1 is PRHDT and CDR2 is FYEKMQ (reference sequence). The germline V and J ends were trimmed by 0 bases and 3 bases, with 8 bases remaining between them. The CDR3 loop spans 14 amino acids. CDR3 residues: CASSLGRPHTEAFF. The CDR3 nucleotides read TGTGCCAGCAGCTTAGGAAGGCCGCACACTGAAGCTTTCTTT.

This clonotype was counted many times. V usage is TRBV20-1 and J usage is TRBJ1-4; a weak D match, TRBD1 (6 bases). Germline-derived CDR1 and CDR2 are DFQATT and SNEGSKA (reference sequence). CDR3 length: 13 residues. Trimming took 5 bases from V and 0 from J, leaving 7 bases between them. In DNA form, the CDR3 reads TGCAGTGCTTGGACAGCAACTAATGAAAAACTGTTTTTT. Amino acids: CSAWTATNEKLFF.

On this clonotype: Given a much more abundant clone one base away, this may be a read error. The rearrangement uses TRBV2 and TRBJ2-1; TRBD2 agrees at 15 bases. The germline V gene encodes CDR1 SNHLY and CDR2 FYNNEI. The length of the CDR3 is 16 residues. The CDR3 DNA follows: TGTGCCGGCAGTGAAGGGGGACTAGCGGGAGGCAATGAGCAGTTCTTC. Its protein is CAGSEGGLAGGNEQFF. The whole variable domain, remainder taken from reference TRBV2 and TRBJ2-1, is EPEVTQTPSHQVTQMGQEVILRCVPISNHLYFYWYRQILGQKVEFLVSFYNNEISEKSEIFDDQFSVERPDGSNFTLKIRSTKLEDSAMYFCAGSEGGLAGGNEQFFGPGTRLTVL.

In its sample, this clonotype was seen many times. The chain employs TRBV28 and TRBJ1-5; the D gene is possibly TRBD1 (5 bases). V lost 8 bases and J lost 0, with 23 bases in between. CDR3 size: 18 residues. Germline V CDR1 and CDR2: MDHEN, SYDVKM. CDR3 sequence reads: CASRERKGGGYSNQPQHF. DNA of the CDR3: TGTGCCAGCCGAGAAAGGAAGGGCGGGGGGTATAGCAATCAGCCCCAGCATTTT.

The gene calls are TRBV28 and TRBJ1-2; tentatively, D is TRBD1 (6 bases). The CDR3 spans 12 residues. Germline V gives CDR1 MDHEN, CDR2 SYDVKM. V was shortened by 4 bases and J by 8 bases, with 11 bases between the two germline ends. The CDR3 DNA reads as TGTGCCAGCAGTTCCCTGGGGGCCGGCTACACCTTC. It specifies CASSSLGAGYTF.

This clonotype was seen many times. The chain has TRBV6-5 and TRBJ2-5; D call uncertain. Germline lookup yields CDR1 MNHEY and CDR2 SVGAGI. With 6 bases removed from V and 5 bases from J, the gap between germline ends came to 10 bases. CDR3 size: 12 residues. The DNA for the CDR3 is TGTGCCAGCAGCTACGTCGGGGAGACCCAGTACTTC. It yields the protein CASSYVGETQYF.

The chain is built from TRBV7-9 and TRBJ2-7; 9 nucleotides agree with TRBD1. Losses at the gene ends were 5 bases for V and 2 bases for J; bases not matched to a gene: 10. CDR3 length: 16 residues. From germline, CDR1 is SEHNR and CDR2 FQNEAQ (reference sequence). Here the CDR3 reads CASSPEGTGLTYEQYF. CDR3 in DNA: TGTGCCAGCAGCCCGGAGGGGACAGGGCTTACCTACGAGCAGTACTTC.

This chain uses TRBV5-1 with TRBJ1-2, with unresolved D. Germline CDR1 SGHRS, CDR2 YFSETQ. The CDR3 runs 13 residues. Trimming took 4 bases from V and 6 from J, leaving 13 bases between them. The CDR3 DNA reads TGCGCCAGCAGCCCCGGAGGGCGGGATGGCTACACCTTC. It yields the protein CASSPGGRDGYTF.

V and J are TRBV20-1 and TRBJ2-1, with 10 bases that match TRBD2. Germline-derived CDR1 and CDR2 are DFQATT and SNEGSKA (reference sequence). The V gene end was trimmed by 5 bases and the J gene end by 0 bases; junction bases not matched to a gene: 7. The CDR3 loop spans 16 amino acids. The chain's CDR3 is CSAPPGLAPSYNEQFF. As DNA, the CDR3 is TGCAGTGCTCCGCCGGGACTAGCGCCCTCCTACAATGAGCAGTTCTTC.

Concerning this clonotype: A much larger clone is a single base away; this may be a read error. V usage is TRBV3-1 and J usage is TRBJ2-5; D remains unclear. The CDR3 covers 14 residues. Germline V gene sequence: CDR1 LGHDT, CDR2 YNNKEL (reference sequence). CDR3 in amino acids: CTSSQRLHQETQYF. CDR3 coding DNA: TGTACCAGCAGCCAACGACTGCACCAAGAGACCCAGTACTTC.

V usage is TRBV15 and J usage is TRBJ2-1; perhaps D is TRBD1 or TRBD2 (5 bases each). Germline lookup yields CDR1 LNHNV and CDR2 YYDKDF (reference sequence). Trimming left V 1 base short and J 3 bases short, with 16 bases between. The CDR3 has 17 amino acids. The CDR3 DNA reads as TGTGCCACCAGCAGAGCCCACCGGGGCGTATACTACAATGAGCAGTTCTTC. Residues: CATSRAHRGVYYNEQFF.

This clonotype appeared a few times. The chain employs TRBV12-5 and TRBJ2-5; 12 nucleotides match TRBD2. V was pared by 7 bases and J by 4 bases, with 13 bases of the junction left unmatched. The CDR3 has 17 amino acids. Per the germline V gene, CDR1 is LGHNT and CDR2 is FRNRAP. The CDR3 loop reads CASAKGTSGPLGETQYF. In DNA form, the CDR3 reads TGTGCTAGTGCCAAAGGGACTAGCGGGCCCTTAGGAGAGACCCAGTACTTC.